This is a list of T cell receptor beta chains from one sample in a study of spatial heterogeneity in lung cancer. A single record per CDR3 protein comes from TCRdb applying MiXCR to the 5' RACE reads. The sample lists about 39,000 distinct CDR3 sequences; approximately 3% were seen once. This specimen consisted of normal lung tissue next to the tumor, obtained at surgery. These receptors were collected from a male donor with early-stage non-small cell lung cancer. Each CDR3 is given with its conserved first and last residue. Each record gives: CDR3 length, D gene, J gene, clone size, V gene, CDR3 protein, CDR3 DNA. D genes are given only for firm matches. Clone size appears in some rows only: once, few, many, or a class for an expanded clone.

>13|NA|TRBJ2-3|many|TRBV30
CAWSVQGSDTQYF
TGTGCCTGGAGTGTACAGGGCTCAGATACGCAGTATTTT
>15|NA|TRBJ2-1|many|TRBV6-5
CASSYSPGSYNEQFF
TGTGCCAGCAGTTACTCGCCCGGCTCCTACAATGAGCAGTTCTTC
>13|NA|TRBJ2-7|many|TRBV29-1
CSVATALSYEQYF
TGCAGCGTTGCTACAGCACTTTCCTACGAGCAGTACTTC
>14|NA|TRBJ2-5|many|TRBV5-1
CASSPQGGQETQYF
TGCGCCAGCAGCCCACAGGGAGGCCAAGAGACCCAGTACTTC
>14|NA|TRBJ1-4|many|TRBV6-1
CASSLVSSNEKLFF
TGTGCCAGCAGTTTGGTCAGCTCAAATGAAAAACTGTTTTTT
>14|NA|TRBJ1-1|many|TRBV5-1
CASSFSGLNTEAFF
TGCGCCAGCAGCTTTTCCGGGTTGAACACTGAAGCTTTCTTT
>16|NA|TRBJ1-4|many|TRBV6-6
CASSPEGTALPGKLFF
TGTGCCAGCAGCCCCGAGGGGACTGCTCTTCCGGGGAAACTGTTTTTT
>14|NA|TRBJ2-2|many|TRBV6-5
CASSPPSGGGELFF
TGTGCCAGCAGTCCCCCCTCCGGAGGCGGGGAGCTGTTTTTT
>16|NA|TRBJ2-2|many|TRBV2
CASRSDFSINTGELFF
TGTGCCAGCAGGTCGGACTTTTCCATTAACACCGGGGAGCTGTTTTTT
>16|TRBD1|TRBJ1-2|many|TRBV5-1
CASSTGTGMDHYGYTF
TGCGCCAGCAGCACCGGGACAGGGATGGACCACTATGGCTACACCTTC
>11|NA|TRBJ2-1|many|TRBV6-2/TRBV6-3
CASSYWGEQFF
TGTGCCAGCAGTTACTGGGGTGAGCAGTTCTTC
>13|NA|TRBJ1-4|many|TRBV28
CASSSPANEKLFF
TGTGCCAGCAGTTCCCCAGCTAATGAAAAACTGTTTTTT
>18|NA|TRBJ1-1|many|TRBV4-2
CASSHAGGGLVVNTEAFF
TGTGCCAGCAGCCACGCCGGAGGGGGGCTTGTTGTGAACACTGAAGCTTTCTTT
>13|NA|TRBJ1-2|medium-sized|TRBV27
CASSLSRNYGYTF
TGTGCCAGCAGTTTATCCCGCAACTATGGCTACACCTTC
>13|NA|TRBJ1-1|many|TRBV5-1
CASSLTPGTEAFF
TGCGCCAGCAGCTTGACTCCGGGAACTGAAGCTTTCTTT
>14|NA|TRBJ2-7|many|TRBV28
CASRKQQSSYEQYF
TGTGCCAGCAGGAAACAGCAAAGCTCCTACGAGCAGTACTTC
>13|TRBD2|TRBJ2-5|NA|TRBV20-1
CSAWTSGGETQYF
TGCAGTGCTTGGACTAGCGGGGGAGAGACCCAGTACTTC
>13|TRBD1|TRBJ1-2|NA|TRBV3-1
CASQGAQDYGYTF
TGTGCCAGCCAGGGGGCGCAGGACTATGGCTACACCTTC
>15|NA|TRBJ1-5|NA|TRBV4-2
CASSQDSAVTKPQHF
TGTGCCAGCAGCCAAGATTCGGCGGTCACGAAGCCCCAGCATTTT
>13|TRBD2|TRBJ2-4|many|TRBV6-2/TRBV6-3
CASSFAGGNIQYF
TGTGCCAGCAGTTTTGCGGGGGGAAACATTCAGTACTTC
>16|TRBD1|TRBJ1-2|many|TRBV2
CASSRDRGVRNYGYTF
TGTGCCAGCAGTCGGGACAGGGGCGTTAGGAACTATGGCTACACCTTC
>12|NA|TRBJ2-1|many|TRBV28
CASSFGTSEQFF
TGTGCCAGCAGTTTTGGGACATCTGAGCAGTTCTTC
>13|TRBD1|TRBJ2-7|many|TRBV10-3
CAISPGQYYEQYF
TGTGCCATTAGCCCGGGACAGTACTACGAGCAGTACTTC
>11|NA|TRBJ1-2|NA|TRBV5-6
CASSFGVGYTF
TGTGCCAGCAGCTTTGGGGTTGGCTACACCTTC
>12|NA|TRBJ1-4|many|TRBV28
CASGRGGEKLFF
TGTGCCAGCGGGAGGGGTGGCGAAAAACTGTTTTTT
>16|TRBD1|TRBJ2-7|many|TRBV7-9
CASSRLRQGSALEQYF
TGTGCCAGCAGCCGACTTAGACAGGGAAGTGCCCTCGAGCAGTACTTC
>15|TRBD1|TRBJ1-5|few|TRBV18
CASSPGQGYYQPQHF
TGTGCCAGCTCCCCGGGACAGGGCTATTATCAGCCCCAGCATTTT